The sequence of this T cell receptor (beta chain) was determined in a study of blood T cell repertoires in COVID-19. Germline CDR1 and CDR2: SGHTA and FQGNSA. The ends were cut back, 3 bases at V and 10 bases at J, with 10 bases in the middle. The CDR3 consists of 12 residues. Clones were sequenced by immunoSEQ multiplex PCR, and TCRdb holds only the in-frame ones, with some missing. The table includes roughly 250,000 clones, about four fifths detected once. Sequenced: peripheral blood. The chain links TRBV7-2 to TRBJ2-1, with D unresolved. The clonotype comes from a middle-aged woman who had recovered from COVID-19. CDR3 sequence reads: CASSFSTREQFF. As DNA, the CDR3 is TGTGCCAGCAGCTTCTCGACTCGAGAGCAGTTCTTC.